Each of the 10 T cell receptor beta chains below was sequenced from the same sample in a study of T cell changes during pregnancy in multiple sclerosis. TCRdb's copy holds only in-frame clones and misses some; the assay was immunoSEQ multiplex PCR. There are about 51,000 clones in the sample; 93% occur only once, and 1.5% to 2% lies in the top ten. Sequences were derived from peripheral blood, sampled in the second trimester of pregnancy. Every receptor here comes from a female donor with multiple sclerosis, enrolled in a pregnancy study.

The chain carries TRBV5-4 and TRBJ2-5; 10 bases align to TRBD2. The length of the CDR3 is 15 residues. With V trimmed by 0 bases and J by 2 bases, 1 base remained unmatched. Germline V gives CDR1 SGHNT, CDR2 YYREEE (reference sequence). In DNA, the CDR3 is TGTGCCAGCAGCTTGGCACTAGCGGGGCAAGAGACCCAGTACTTC. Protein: CASSLALAGQETQYF.

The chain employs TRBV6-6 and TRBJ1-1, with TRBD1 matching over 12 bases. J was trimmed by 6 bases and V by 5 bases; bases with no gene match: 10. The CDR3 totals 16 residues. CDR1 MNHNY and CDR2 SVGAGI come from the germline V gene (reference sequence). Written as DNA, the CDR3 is TGTGCCAGCAGTGGTCCCGGGACAGGGGGCTCGGCTGAAGCTTTCTTT. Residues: CASSGPGTGGSAEAFF.

For the CDR3, the DNA is TGTGCCAGCAGTGAAGAGCCCCTGAGGGCCAAAAACATTCAGTACTTC. It codes for CASSEEPLRAKNIQYF. V gene TRBV6-1 combines with J gene TRBJ2-4, with no clear D. The germline CDR1 and CDR2 sequences are MNHNS and SASEGT. The CDR3 consists of 16 residues. V lost 1 base, J lost 1 base, and 11 bases lay in between.

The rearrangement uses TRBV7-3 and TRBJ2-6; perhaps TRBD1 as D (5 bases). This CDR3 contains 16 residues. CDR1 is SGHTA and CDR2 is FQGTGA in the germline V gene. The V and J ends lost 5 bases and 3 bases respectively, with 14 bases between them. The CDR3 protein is CASSAPGSIGANVLTF. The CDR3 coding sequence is TGTGCCAGCAGCGCCCCAGGGTCCATTGGGGCCAACGTCCTGACTTTC.

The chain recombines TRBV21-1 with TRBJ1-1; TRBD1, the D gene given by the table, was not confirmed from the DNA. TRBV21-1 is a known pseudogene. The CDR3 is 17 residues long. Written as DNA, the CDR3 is TGTGCCAGGGACATCCCCGGGCACAGGGCCGTGAACACTGAAGCTTTCTTT. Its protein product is CARDIPGHRAVNTEAFF.

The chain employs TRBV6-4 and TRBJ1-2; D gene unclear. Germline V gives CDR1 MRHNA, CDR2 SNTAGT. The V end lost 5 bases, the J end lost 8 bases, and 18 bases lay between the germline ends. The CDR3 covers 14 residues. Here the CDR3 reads CASSIGSGSVGYTF. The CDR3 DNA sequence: TGTGCCAGCAGTATCGGATCGGGGAGTGTGGGCTACACCTTC.

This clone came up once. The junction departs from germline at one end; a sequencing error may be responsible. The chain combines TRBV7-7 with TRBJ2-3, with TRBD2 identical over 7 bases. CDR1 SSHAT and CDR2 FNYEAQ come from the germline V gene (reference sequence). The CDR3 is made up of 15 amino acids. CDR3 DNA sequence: TGTGCTAGCAGCTTAGGGCGGGGGAGCACAGATACGCAGTATTTT. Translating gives CASSLGRGSTDTQYF. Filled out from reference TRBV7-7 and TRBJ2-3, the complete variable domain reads GAGVSQSPRYKVTKRGQDVTLRCDPISSHATLYWYQQALGQGPEFLTYFNYEAQPDKSGLPSDRFSAERPEGSISTLTIQRTEQRDSAMYRCASSLGRGSTDTQYFGPGTRLTVL.

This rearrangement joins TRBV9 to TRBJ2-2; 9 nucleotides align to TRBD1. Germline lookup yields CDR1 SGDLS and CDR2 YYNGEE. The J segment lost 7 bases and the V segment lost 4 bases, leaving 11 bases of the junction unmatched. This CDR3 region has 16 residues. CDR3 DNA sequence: TGTGCCAGCAGCACAGCCGGGACAGGGTACAGCGGGGAGCTGTTTTTT. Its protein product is CASSTAGTGYSGELFF.

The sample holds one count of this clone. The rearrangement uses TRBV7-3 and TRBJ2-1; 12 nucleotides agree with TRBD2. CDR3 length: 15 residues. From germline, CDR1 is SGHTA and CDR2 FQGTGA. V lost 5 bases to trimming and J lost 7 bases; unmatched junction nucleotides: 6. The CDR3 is CASSRLAGVGNEQFF. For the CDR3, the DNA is TGTGCCAGCAGCAGACTAGCGGGAGTGGGAAATGAGCAGTTCTTC. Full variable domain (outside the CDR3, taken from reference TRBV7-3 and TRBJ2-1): GAGVSQTPSNKVTEKGKYVELRCDPISGHTALYWYRQSLGQGPEFLIYFQGTGAADDSGLPNDRFFAVRPEGSVSTLKIQRTERGDSAVYLCASSRLAGVGNEQFFGPGTRLTVL.

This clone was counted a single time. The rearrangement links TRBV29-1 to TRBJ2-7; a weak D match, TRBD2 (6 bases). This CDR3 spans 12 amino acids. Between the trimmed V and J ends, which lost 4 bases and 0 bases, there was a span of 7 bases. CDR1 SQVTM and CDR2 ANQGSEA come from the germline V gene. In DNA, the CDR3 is TGCAGCGTTGTCGGGAGCTCCTACGAGCAGTACTTC. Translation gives CSVVGSSYEQYF.